This entry lists 30 T cell receptor beta chains sequenced from one sample in a study of T-cell reconstitution after alpha-beta-depleted transplantation in children. Molecular barcoding with unique molecular identifiers was used for the TCRbeta library. From the PCR reads, TCRdb called clonotypes with MiXCR, one entry per CDR3 protein. The sample has around 450,000 distinct CDR3 sequences, 10% seen once; the top ten hold 2% to 2.5%. The specimen was PBMCs, collected before TCRalphabeta/CD19-depleted stem cell transplant. The receptors come from a child between 2 and 9 years old with inherited bone marrow failure, due to receive a stem cell transplant.

This chain connects TRBV7-8 to TRBJ1-1; weak D call: TRBD1 (5 bases). Looked up from germline, CDR1 is SGHVS and CDR2 is FQNEAQ. CDR3 length: 14 amino acids. V dropped 1 base and J dropped 7 bases, with 13 bases sitting between them. CDR3: CASSLETRGLEAFF. Here the CDR3 DNA reads TGTGCCAGCAGCTTAGAAACTCGGGGCCTTGAAGCTTTCTTT.

This clonotype was observed many times. CDR3 sequence: CASSLFGGGSRWGQFF. The CDR3 nucleotides are TGCGCCAGCAGCTTGTTTGGGGGAGGGAGCCGCTGGGGACAGTTCTTC. This rearrangement joins TRBV5-1 to TRBJ2-1; 7 bases match TRBD2. Germline V lookup: CDR1 SGHRS, CDR2 YFSETQ. The junction had 17 bases not matched to a gene; V was cut back by 1 base and J by 13 bases. The CDR3 spans 16 residues.

This clonotype was seen repeatedly, ten times or more. This rearrangement joins TRBV5-1 to TRBJ2-1; 8 bases are a match to TRBD2. In germline, CDR1 is SGHRS, CDR2 YFSETQ. The J segment lost 2 bases and the V segment lost 1 base, leaving 5 bases of the junction unmatched. CDR3 size: 16 residues. CDR3 DNA: TGCGCCAGCAGCTTGATCCGGGAGGGAGCCTACAATGAGCAGTTCTTC. This codes for CASSLIREGAYNEQFF. The entire variable domain, with the rest obtained from reference TRBV5-1 and TRBJ2-1, is as follows: KAGVTQTPRYLIKTRGQQVTLSCSPISGHRSVSWYQQTPGQGLQFLFEYFSETQRNKGNFPGRFSGRQFSNSRSEMNVSTLELGDSALYLCASSLIREGAYNEQFFGPGTRLTVL.

Details on this clonotype: A single base separates this from a much larger clone, so it may be a read error. V is TRBV30 and J is TRBJ2-1; D is possibly TRBD2 (5 bases). Germline assignment: CDR1 GTSNPN and CDR2 SVGIG (reference sequence). This CDR3 is 13 amino acids long. This CDR3 is CALIANSYDEQFF. The CDR3 region has the DNA TGTGCCTTAATAGCGAACTCCTACGATGAGCAGTTCTTC.

As to this clonotype: Being one base from a much bigger clone, this may be a read error. This sequence joins TRBV12-3 or TRBV12-4 and TRBJ2-1; 8 positions match TRBD2. The CDR3 extends over 16 amino acids. CDR3 sequence reads: CACSSRILAAYNEQFF. The CDR3 bases are TGTGCCTGCAGTTCACGAATACTAGCGGCCTACAATGAGCAGTTCTTC.

The gene calls are TRBV9 and TRBJ2-1; possible D gene TRBD1, 5 bases. CDR3 length: 14 amino acids. The V gene lost 4 bases and the J gene lost 6 bases, with 14 bases spanning the gap. CDR1 is SGDLS, CDR2 YYNGEE, per germline. CDR3 sequence reads: CASSSLRQSNEQFF. The CDR3 nucleotides are TGTGCCAGCAGCTCTCTGCGACAGTCCAATGAGCAGTTCTTC.

In this sample, this clonotype turned up many times. The rearrangement uses TRBV5-5 and TRBJ1-2; no reliable D call. V was trimmed by 0 bases and J by 5 bases, leaving 17 bases between them. The CDR3 is 16 amino acids. Germline V lookup: CDR1 SGHKS, CDR2 YYEKEE (reference sequence). CDR3 sequence reads: CASSLAVDAGGYGYTF. The CDR3 DNA reads as TGTGCCAGCAGCTTGGCCGTAGACGCCGGTGGGTATGGCTACACCTTC.

Comments on this clonotype: At one end the junction does not follow the germline gene, possibly because of a read error. The J gene is TRBJ2-5, the V gene TRBV5-1; 9 bases match TRBD2. The CDR3 is made up of 15 amino acids. CDR1 and CDR2 (germline): SGHRS, YFSETQ. The CDR3 nucleotides read TGCTCCAGCGGCGGGAGGGCCTCCAACCAAGAGACCCAGTACTTC. This gives the protein CSSGGRASNQETQYF.

Many counts were recorded for this clonotype. V is TRBV27 and J is TRBJ2-1; D is possibly TRBD2 (7 bases). The ends were cut back, 1 base at V and 7 bases at J, with 17 bases in the middle. This CDR3 contains 16 residues. The germline V gene encodes CDR1 MNHEY and CDR2 SMNVEV (reference sequence). The CDR3 loop is CASSLWAGEGGNEQFF. CDR3 coding DNA: TGTGCCAGCAGTTTATGGGCGGGAGAAGGGGGGAATGAGCAGTTCTTC.

The gene calls are TRBV29-1 and TRBJ2-2; the match to TRBD1 covers 7 bases. After removal of 7 bases from V and 1 base from J, the junction contained 15 bases not matched to a gene. This CDR3 has 17 residues. Germline lookup yields CDR1 SQVTM and CDR2 ANQGSEA. The CDR3 loop is CSGRQGGRELNTGELFF. The CDR3 DNA follows: TGCAGCGGTAGACAGGGCGGTAGAGAGTTGAACACCGGGGAGCTGTTTTTT.

This clonotype was recorded many times. This chain joins TRBV7-9 and TRBJ1-2; D is unclear. The CDR3 runs 15 residues. The germline V gene has CDR1 SEHNR and CDR2 FQNEAQ (reference sequence). The V and J ends lost 5 bases and 4 bases respectively, with 17 bases between them. The CDR3 protein is CASSRGRDAPYGYTF. CDR3 coding DNA: TGTGCCAGCAGCCGCGGACGAGACGCCCCCTATGGCTACACCTTC.

This clonotype appeared many times. The chain uses TRBV7-2 and TRBJ2-7; D not resolved. CDR1 is SGHTA, CDR2 FQGNSA, per germline. The V end lost 7 bases, the J end lost 1 base, and 14 bases lay between the germline ends. This CDR3 is 14 amino acids long. CDR3 bases: TGTGCCAGCACCCCCGGGTGGGGTTCCTACGAGCAGTACTTC. It translates to CASTPGWGSYEQYF.

This clonotype has ten or more counts. The chain couples TRBV7-2 to TRBJ2-3; 8 nucleotides line up with TRBD2. Germline CDR1 reads SGHTA; CDR2 reads FQGNSA. The V and J ends lost 2 bases and 5 bases, in that order; junction bases with no gene match: 12. The CDR3 loop spans 17 amino acids. The CDR3 region is CASSLPNSGGPGDTQYF. CDR3 coding DNA: TGTGCCAGCAGCTTACCAAATTCGGGAGGGCCGGGAGATACGCAGTATTTT. Looking up the rest from reference TRBV7-2 and TRBJ2-3 gives the full variable domain: GAGVSQSPSNKVTEKGKDVELRCDPISGHTALYWYRQSLGQGLEFLIYFQGNSAPDKSGLPSDRFSAERTGGSVSTLTIQRTQQEDSAVYLCASSLPNSGGPGDTQYFGPGTRLTVL.

This CDR3 is CASSPGDYTEAFF. CDR3 in DNA: TGTGCCAGCAGCCCCGGGGATTACACTGAAGCTTTCTTT. The gene calls are TRBV28 and TRBJ1-1; D not certain. The CDR3 is 13 amino acids. The V gene lost 6 bases and the J gene lost 3 bases, with 11 bases spanning the gap. The germline gives CDR1 MDHEN, CDR2 SYDVKM.

This clonotype was counted at least ten times. This chain joins TRBV28 and TRBJ2-7, with D maybe TRBD2 (5 bases). The CDR3 has 13 residues. Per germline, CDR1 MDHEN and CDR2 SYDVKM. V lost 7 bases and J lost 4, with 14 bases in between. CDR3 nucleotides: TGTGCCAGCAACTTTAGGGAGCGATACGAGCAGTACTTC. Protein: CASNFRERYEQYF.

This clonotype has ten or more counts. The chain carries TRBV20-1 and TRBJ2-1, with 13 bases fitting TRBD2. V was clipped by 2 bases and J by 3 bases; unmatched bases: 4. Germline loops: CDR1 DFQATT, CDR2 SNEGSKA (reference sequence). The CDR3 sequence is 16 residues long. CDR3 region: CSARSRTSGGYNEQFF. The DNA of the CDR3 is TGCAGTGCTAGATCCCGGACTAGCGGGGGCTACAATGAGCAGTTCTTC.

J is TRBJ2-2 and V is TRBV20-1; tentatively, D is TRBD1 (6 bases). CDR3 length: 16 amino acids. Germline V gene sequence: CDR1 DFQATT, CDR2 SNEGSKA (reference sequence). With 0 bases removed from V and 0 bases from J, the gap between germline ends came to 11 bases. The CDR3 reads CSARDLYRANTGELFF. In DNA form, the CDR3 reads TGCAGTGCTAGAGATCTGTACAGGGCGAACACCGGGGAGCTGTTTTTT.

This clonotype was detected ten times or more. This rearrangement joins TRBV4-3 to TRBJ2-1, with TRBD2 matching over 9 bases. Germline assignment: CDR1 LGHNA and CDR2 YSLEER. The CDR3 runs 15 residues. After removal of 1 base from V and 2 bases from J, the junction contained 0 bases not matched to a gene. The CDR3 DNA sequence: TGCGCCAGCAGCCAAGGGACTAGCGCCTACAATGAGCAGTTCTTC. It yields the protein CASSQGTSAYNEQFF.

Ten or more counts support this clonotype. The chain uses TRBV15 and TRBJ2-2, with D unclear. Trimming left V 0 bases short and J 0 bases short, with 14 bases between. This CDR3 has 18 amino acids. Germline V CDR1 and CDR2: LNHNV, YYDKDF (reference sequence). CDR3: CATSRESAFGANTGELFF. DNA for the CDR3: TGTGCCACCAGCAGAGAATCGGCGTTTGGGGCGAACACCGGGGAGCTGTTTTTT.

In this sample, this clonotype turned up a few times. This chain joins TRBV7-9 and TRBJ1-4; possible D gene TRBD1, 6 bases. This CDR3 contains 17 residues. The ends were cut back, 5 bases at V and 4 bases at J, with 20 bases in the middle. Germline V CDR1 and CDR2: SEHNR, FQNEAQ (reference sequence). The CDR3 region has the DNA TGTGCCAGCAGCCCGACCCGGGGGGCTAGGAGTAATGAAAAACTGTTTTTT. Translation: CASSPTRGARSNEKLFF. The full variable domain, with the rest looked up from reference TRBV7-9 and TRBJ1-4, is DTGVSQNPRHKITKRGQNVTFRCDPISEHNRLYWYRQTLGQGPEFLTYFQNEAQLEKSRLLSDRFSAERPKGSFSTLEIQRTEQGDSAMYLCASSPTRGARSNEKLFFGSGTQLSVL.

This clonotype was found many times. This chain joins TRBV7-2 and TRBJ2-3; 12 nucleotides agree with TRBD2. CDR3 length: 17 residues. Germline values: CDR1 SGHTA, CDR2 FQGNSA. V lost 5 bases, J lost 2 bases, and 8 bases stayed unmatched. The CDR3 bases are TGTGCCAGCAGCCCCGGGACTAGCGGGTTACTCACAGATACGCAGTATTTT. It encodes CASSPGTSGLLTDTQYF.

This clonotype was recorded many times. The gene calls are TRBV20-1 and TRBJ2-7; 8 bases match TRBD1. Germline CDR1 reads DFQATT; CDR2 reads SNEGSKA (reference sequence). This CDR3 is 13 amino acids long. V shed 6 bases, J shed 4 bases, and the junction held 8 bases outside the gene matches. The DNA of the CDR3 is TGCAGTGCACCGGACAGGGAATCATACGAGCAGTACTTC. The encoded protein is CSAPDRESYEQYF.

This clonotype was detected many times. The chain joins TRBV6-2 or TRBV6-3 to TRBJ2-4; D is ambiguous. V lost 0 bases, J lost 8 bases, and 2 bases lay in between. Germline V gives CDR1 MNHEY, CDR2 SVGEGT. This CDR3 has 11 residues. CDR3 protein: CASSYSYIQYF. The DNA for the CDR3 is TGTGCCAGCAGTTACTCGTACATTCAGTACTTC.

Only a few counts were recorded for this clonotype. V gene TRBV19 combines with J gene TRBJ2-1; 12 nucleotides match TRBD2. This CDR3 has 15 amino acids. Trimming removed 5 bases from V and 6 bases from J; junction bases left unmatched: 5. Germline V gene lookup returns CDR1 LNHDA and CDR2 SQIVND (reference sequence). CDR3 sequence reads: CASSASSGRANEQFF. The CDR3, as DNA: TGTGCCAGTAGTGCGTCTAGCGGGAGGGCCAATGAGCAGTTCTTC.

This clonotype was detected many times. The gene calls are TRBV4-3 and TRBJ2-1; TRBD2 matches 9 bases. Germline V lookup: CDR1 LGHNA, CDR2 YSLEER. Germline trimming cut 0 bases from V and 4 bases from J; bases unmatched to any gene: 4. This CDR3 contains 16 residues. CDR3 protein: CASSQDLAGIYNEQFF. The CDR3 nucleotides are TGCGCCAGCAGCCAAGATCTAGCGGGAATTTACAATGAGCAGTTCTTC.

This clonotype was observed many times. The chain has TRBV30 and TRBJ2-2; 10 nucleotides align to TRBD1. Losses at the gene ends were 2 bases for V and 6 bases for J; bases not matched to a gene: 3. CDR1 and CDR2 from the germline V gene are GTSNPN and SVGIG (reference sequence). This CDR3 spans 14 amino acids. The CDR3 region is CAWSKGQGSGELFF. The DNA of the CDR3 is TGTGCCTGGAGTAAGGGACAGGGGTCCGGGGAGCTGTTTTTT.

This clonotype was counted many times. This chain links TRBV6-2 or TRBV6-3 with TRBJ2-7; D unresolved. Germline-derived CDR1 and CDR2 are MNHEY and SVGEGT. CDR3 length: 13 amino acids. V was trimmed by 1 base and J by 2 bases, leaving 6 bases between them. The CDR3 region is CASSYFPTYEQYF. In nucleotides, the CDR3 is TGTGCCAGCAGTTACTTTCCCACCTACGAGCAGTACTTC.

About this clonotype itself: A single base separates this from a much larger clone, so it may be a read error. This chain connects TRBV7-2 to TRBJ2-5; D call uncertain. Germline lookup yields CDR1 SGHTA and CDR2 FQGNSA. The germline V and J ends were trimmed by 3 bases and 1 base, with 9 bases remaining between them. The CDR3 has 14 residues. The CDR3 loop is CASSFSTAQETQYF. DNA of the CDR3: TGTGCCAGCAGCTTTTCAACGGCCCAAGAGACCCAGTACTTC.

On this clonotype: Lacking the conserved final phenylalanine or tryptophan, this CDR3 likely reflects a read error. The chain links TRBV3-1 to TRBJ2-5; D gene uncertain. In germline, CDR1 is LGHDT, CDR2 YNNKEL (reference sequence). V lost 4 bases to trimming and J lost 2 bases, with 8 bases between them. This CDR3 is 13 amino acids long. The CDR3 here is CASSLRFQETQYL. DNA of the CDR3: TGTGCCAGCAGCCTAAGGTTTCAAGAGACCCAGTACCTC.

This clonotype was seen many times. The genes are TRBV5-1 and TRBJ2-3; 8 bases line up with TRBD1. V lost 4 bases, J lost 2 bases, and 9 bases stayed unmatched. Per the germline V gene, CDR1 is SGHRS and CDR2 is YFSETQ. There are 16 residues in the CDR3. The CDR3 sequence: CASSGVRDRFTDTQYF. In nucleotides, the CDR3 is TGCGCCAGCAGCGGTGTTCGGGACAGGTTCACAGATACGCAGTATTTT.